This entry features one T cell receptor (beta chain) sequence. Its antigen is currently unknown. Amplification by 5'RACE using constant-segment primers produced TCR alpha and TCR beta cDNA libraries that carried sample barcodes and UMIs. TCRdb reanalysed the 5' RACE reads using MiXCR and keeps one entry per CDR3 protein. The data hold around 440,000 distinct CDR3 sequences, with around a sixth observed a single time. The data belong to a study of T-cell memory formation after mild COVID-19. The overall study: TCR clustering was largely donor specific.

Germline lookup yields CDR1 SQVTM and CDR2 ANQGSEA. The trim removed 6 bases at V and 5 bases at J, leaving 12 bases unmatched. CDR3 length equals 16 residues. General study results and limits: Certain responding clones were present in pre-infection memory, suggesting participation of cross-reactive memory. Second-wave clones reaching peak frequency on day 37 lacked confirmed SARS-CoV-2 specificity.

Material: PBMCs or a T cell subset sorted from them (not recorded which). This sequence originates from an adult woman who had mild COVID-19 (a few samples of this study predate the infection). Cell type and time point are not known. V usage is TRBV29-1 and J usage is TRBJ2-5, with 13 bases aligning to TRBD2. The CDR3 sequence: CSVSAGTSGTGETQYF. CDR3 sequence (DNA): TGCAGCGTCTCGGCCGGGACTAGCGGGACTGGGGAGACCCAGTACTTC.